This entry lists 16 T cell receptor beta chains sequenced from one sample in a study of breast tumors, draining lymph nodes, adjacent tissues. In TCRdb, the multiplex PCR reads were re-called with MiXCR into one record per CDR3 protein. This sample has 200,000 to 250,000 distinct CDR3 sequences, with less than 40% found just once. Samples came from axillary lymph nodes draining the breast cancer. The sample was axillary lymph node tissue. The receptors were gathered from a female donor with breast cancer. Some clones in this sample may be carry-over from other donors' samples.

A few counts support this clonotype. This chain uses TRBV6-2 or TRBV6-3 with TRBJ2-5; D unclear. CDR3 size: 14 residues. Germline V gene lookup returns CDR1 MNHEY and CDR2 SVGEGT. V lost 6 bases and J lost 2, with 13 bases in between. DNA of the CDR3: TGTGCCAGCAGGATCGGACGGATACAAGAGACCCAGTACTTC. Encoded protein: CASRIGRIQETQYF.

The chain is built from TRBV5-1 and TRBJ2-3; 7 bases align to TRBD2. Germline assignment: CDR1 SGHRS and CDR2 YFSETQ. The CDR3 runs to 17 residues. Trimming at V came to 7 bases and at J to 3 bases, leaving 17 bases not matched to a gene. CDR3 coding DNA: TGCGCCAGCTCCATTATGGGGAACGGGACTACGACAGATACGCAGTATTTT. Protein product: CASSIMGNGTTTDTQYF.

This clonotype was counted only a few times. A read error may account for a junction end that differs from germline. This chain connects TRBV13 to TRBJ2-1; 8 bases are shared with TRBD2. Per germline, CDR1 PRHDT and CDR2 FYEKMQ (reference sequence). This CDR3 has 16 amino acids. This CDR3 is CASSSPLGGGYNEQFF. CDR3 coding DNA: TGTGCCAGTAGCTCCCCACTCGGCGGGGGGTACAATGAGCAGTTCTTC.

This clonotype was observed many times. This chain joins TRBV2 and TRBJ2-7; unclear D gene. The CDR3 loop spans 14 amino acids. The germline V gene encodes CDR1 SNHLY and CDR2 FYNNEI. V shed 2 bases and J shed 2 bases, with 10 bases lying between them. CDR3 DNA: TGTGCCAGCAGTGAACCCCGAAATGCCTACGAGCAGTACTTC. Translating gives CASSEPRNAYEQYF.

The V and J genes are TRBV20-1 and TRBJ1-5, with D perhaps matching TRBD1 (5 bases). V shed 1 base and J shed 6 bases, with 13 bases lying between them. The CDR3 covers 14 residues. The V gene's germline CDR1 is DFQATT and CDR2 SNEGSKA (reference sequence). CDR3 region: CSARGVRGSQPQHF. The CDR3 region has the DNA TGCAGTGCTAGAGGGGTCCGGGGCTCTCAGCCCCAGCATTTT.

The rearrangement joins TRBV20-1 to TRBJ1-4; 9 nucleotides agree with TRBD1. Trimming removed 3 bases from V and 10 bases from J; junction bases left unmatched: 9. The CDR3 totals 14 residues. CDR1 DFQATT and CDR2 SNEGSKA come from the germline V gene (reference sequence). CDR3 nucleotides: TGCAGTGCTAGCGGACAGGGGCGTACTGGAAAACTGTTTTTT. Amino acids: CSASGQGRTGKLFF.

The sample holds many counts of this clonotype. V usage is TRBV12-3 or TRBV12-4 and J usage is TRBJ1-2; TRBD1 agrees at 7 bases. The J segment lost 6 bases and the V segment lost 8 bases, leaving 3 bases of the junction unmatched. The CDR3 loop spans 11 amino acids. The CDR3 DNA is TGTGCCAGCGGGACAGTACATGGCTACACCTTC. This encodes CASGTVHGYTF.

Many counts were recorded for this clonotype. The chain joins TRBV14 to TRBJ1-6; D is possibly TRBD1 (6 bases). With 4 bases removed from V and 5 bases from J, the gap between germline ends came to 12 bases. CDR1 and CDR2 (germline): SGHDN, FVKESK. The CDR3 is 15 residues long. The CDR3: CASSRTGTNNSPLHF. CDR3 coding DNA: TGTGCCAGCAGCCGGACGGGGACAAATAATTCACCCCTCCACTTT.

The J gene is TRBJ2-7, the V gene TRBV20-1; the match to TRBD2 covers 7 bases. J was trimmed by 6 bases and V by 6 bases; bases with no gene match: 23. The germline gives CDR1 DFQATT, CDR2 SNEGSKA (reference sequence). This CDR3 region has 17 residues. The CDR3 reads CSAAREGRGYPVFEQYF. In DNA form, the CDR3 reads TGCAGTGCCGCGAGGGAGGGCCGGGGCTACCCCGTTTTCGAGCAGTACTTC.

In DNA form, the CDR3 reads TGTGCCAGTAGTTCACCGACAGGTCTAGCGGGGCCGAACACAGATACGCAGTATTTT. Protein sequence: CASSSPTGLAGPNTDTQYF. V is TRBV19 and J is TRBJ2-3, with 9 bases aligning to TRBD2. CDR1 and CDR2 (germline): LNHDA, SQIVND (reference sequence). V lost 5 bases and J lost 2; bases outside the gene matches: 17. The CDR3 spans 19 residues.

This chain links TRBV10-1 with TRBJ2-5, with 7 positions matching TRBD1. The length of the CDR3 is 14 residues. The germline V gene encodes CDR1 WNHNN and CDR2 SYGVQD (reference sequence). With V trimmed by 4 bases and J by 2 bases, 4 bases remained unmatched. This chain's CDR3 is CASSVGRGQETQYF. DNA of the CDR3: TGCGCCAGCAGTGTCGGCAGGGGGCAAGAGACCCAGTACTTC.

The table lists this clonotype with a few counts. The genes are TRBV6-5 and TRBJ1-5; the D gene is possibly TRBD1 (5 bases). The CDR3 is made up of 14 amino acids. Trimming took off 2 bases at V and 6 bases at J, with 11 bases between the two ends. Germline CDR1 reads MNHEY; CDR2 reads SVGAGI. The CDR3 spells CASSYVRGIQPQHF. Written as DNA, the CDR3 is TGTGCCAGCAGTTACGTTCGGGGCATTCAGCCCCAGCATTTT.

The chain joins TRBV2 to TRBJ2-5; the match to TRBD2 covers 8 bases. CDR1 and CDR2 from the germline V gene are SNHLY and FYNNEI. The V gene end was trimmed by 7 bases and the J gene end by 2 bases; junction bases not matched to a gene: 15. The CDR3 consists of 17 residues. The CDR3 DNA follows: TGTGCCAGCACGCAGCAGGGAGGCGGGGGGAATCAAGAGACCCAGTACTTC. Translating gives CASTQQGGGGNQETQYF.

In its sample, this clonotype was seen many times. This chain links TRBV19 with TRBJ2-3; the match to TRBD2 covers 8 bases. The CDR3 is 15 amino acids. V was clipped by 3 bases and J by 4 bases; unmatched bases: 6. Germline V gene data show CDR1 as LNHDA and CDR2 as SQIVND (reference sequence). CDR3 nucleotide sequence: TGTGCCAGTAGTATGGGGGGGACTAGGGCAGATACGCAGTATTTT. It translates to CASSMGGTRADTQYF.

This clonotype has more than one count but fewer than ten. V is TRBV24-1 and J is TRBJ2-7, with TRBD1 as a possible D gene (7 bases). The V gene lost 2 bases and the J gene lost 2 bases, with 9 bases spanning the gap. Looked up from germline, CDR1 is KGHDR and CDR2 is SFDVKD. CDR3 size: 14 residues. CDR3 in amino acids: CATSDCGTAYEQYF. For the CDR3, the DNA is TGTGCCACCAGTGATTGCGGGACAGCCTACGAGCAGTACTTC.

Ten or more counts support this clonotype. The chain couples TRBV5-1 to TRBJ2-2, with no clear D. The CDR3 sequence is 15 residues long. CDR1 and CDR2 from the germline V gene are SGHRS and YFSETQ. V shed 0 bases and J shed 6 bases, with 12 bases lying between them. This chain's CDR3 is CASSLVAGQAGELFF. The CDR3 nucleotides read TGCGCCAGCAGCTTGGTGGCTGGTCAGGCCGGGGAGCTGTTTTTT.